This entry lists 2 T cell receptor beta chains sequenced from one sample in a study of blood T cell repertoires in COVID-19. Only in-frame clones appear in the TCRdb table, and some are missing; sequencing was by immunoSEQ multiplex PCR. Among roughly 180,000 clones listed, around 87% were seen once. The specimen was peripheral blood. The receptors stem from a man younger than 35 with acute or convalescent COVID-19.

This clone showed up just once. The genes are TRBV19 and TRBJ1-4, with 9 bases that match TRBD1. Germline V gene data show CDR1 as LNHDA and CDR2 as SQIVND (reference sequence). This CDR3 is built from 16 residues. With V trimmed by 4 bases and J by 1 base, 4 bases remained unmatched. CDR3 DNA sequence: TGTGCCAGTAGTAACGGACAGGGGCGAACTAATGAAAAACTGTTTTTT. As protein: CASSNGQGRTNEKLFF. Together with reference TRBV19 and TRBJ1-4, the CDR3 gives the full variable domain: DGGITQSPKYLFRKEGQNVTLSCEQNLNHDAMYWYRQDPGQGLRLIYYSQIVNDFQKGDIAEGYSVSREKKESFPLTVTSAQKNPTAFYLCASSNGQGRTNEKLFFGSGTQLSVL.

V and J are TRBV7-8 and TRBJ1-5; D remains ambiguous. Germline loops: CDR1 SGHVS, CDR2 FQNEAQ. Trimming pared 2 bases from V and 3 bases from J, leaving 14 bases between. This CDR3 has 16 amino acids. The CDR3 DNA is TGTGCCAGCAGCTTACTCGGGTCCGAGGCCAATCAGCCCCAGCATTTT. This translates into CASSLLGSEANQPQHF.